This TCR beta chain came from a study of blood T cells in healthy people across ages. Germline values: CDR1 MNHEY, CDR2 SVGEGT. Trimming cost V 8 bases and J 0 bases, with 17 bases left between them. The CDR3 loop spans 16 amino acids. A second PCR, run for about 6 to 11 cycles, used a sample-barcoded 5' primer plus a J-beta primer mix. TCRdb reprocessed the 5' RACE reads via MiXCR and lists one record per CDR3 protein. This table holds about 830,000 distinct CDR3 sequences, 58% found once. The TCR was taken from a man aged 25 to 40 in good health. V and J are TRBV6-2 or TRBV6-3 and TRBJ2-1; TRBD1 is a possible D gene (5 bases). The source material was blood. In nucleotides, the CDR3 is TGTGCCAGCGCCCTCCTGGACAAGATCTCCTACAATGAGCAGTTCTTC. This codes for CASALLDKISYNEQFF.